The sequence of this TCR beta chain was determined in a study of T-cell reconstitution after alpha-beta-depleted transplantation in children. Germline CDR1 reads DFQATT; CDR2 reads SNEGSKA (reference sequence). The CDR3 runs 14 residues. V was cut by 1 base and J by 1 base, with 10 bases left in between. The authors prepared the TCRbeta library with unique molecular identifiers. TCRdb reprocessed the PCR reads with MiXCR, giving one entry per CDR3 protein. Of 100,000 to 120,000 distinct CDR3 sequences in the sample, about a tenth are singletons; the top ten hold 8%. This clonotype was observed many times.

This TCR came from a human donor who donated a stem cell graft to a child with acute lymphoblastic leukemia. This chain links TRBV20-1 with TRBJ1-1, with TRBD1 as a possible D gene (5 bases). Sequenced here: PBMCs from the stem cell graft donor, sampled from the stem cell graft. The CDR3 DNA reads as TGCAGTGCTAGAGGGGGGACGGGGAACACTGAAGCTTTCTTT. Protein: CSARGGTGNTEAFF.